Presented here are 7 T cell receptor beta chains from one specimen sequenced in a study of T cell responses to AZD1222 COVID-19 vaccine. This table comes from immunoSEQ multiplex PCR, and its TCRdb copy is limited to in-frame clones, with some not included. The top ten clones hold 8% to 13% of a sample with approximately 120,000 clones, 80% to 90% of them seen once. The sequenced sample was peripheral blood, obtained on day 0 of AZD1222 vaccination. The receptors stem from an adult in good health.

This chain joins TRBV7-9 and TRBJ1-5, with a possible D match to TRBD1 (6 bases). V was cut by 5 bases and J by 1 base, with 12 bases left in between. This CDR3 is built from 15 residues. Germline V gives CDR1 SEHNR, CDR2 FQNEAQ (reference sequence). The CDR3 is CASSPSGGSNQPQHF. The CDR3 region has the DNA TGTGCCAGCAGCCCCTCGGGGGGCAGCAATCAGCCCCAGCATTTT.

The V and J genes are TRBV2 and TRBJ2-7; perhaps TRBD2 as D (7 bases). Germline CDR1 and CDR2: SNHLY and FYNNEI. This CDR3 spans 15 amino acids. V was trimmed by 7 bases and J by 3 bases, leaving 19 bases between them. CDR3 nucleotide sequence: TGTGCCAGCACCGAGGAGGGGGGGGAGAACTACGAGCAGTACTTC. Protein product: CASTEEGGENYEQYF.

The rearrangement uses TRBV19 and TRBJ1-1; the D is unclear. Trimming pared 7 bases from V and 1 base from J, leaving 19 bases between. The CDR3 is made up of 16 amino acids. Germline-derived CDR1 and CDR2 are LNHDA and SQIVND (reference sequence). The CDR3 spells CASMPLVRSTNTEAFF. CDR3 DNA sequence: TGTGCCAGTATGCCCCTCGTTCGTAGCACGAACACTGAAGCTTTCTTT.

V gene TRBV28 combines with J gene TRBJ1-1; 9 nucleotides match TRBD1. J gave up 4 bases and V 4 bases, and 4 bases lay outside the gene matches. The CDR3 consists of 14 residues. Per the germline V gene, CDR1 is MDHEN and CDR2 is SYDVKM. The CDR3 nucleotides read TGTGCCAGCAGTTATACAGGGGGCGTCACTGAAGCTTTCTTT. Residues: CASSYTGGVTEAFF.

The J gene is TRBJ2-1, the V gene TRBV2, with D perhaps matching TRBD1 or TRBD2 (5 bases each). The CDR3 totals 13 residues. Germline-derived CDR1 and CDR2 are SNHLY and FYNNEI. Between the trimmed V and J ends, which lost 9 bases and 1 base, there was a span of 10 bases. The CDR3 bases are TGTGCCAGGGGTGGGGGTTCCTACAATGAGCAGTTCTTC. Protein product: CARGGGSYNEQFF.

The chain employs TRBV27 and TRBJ2-2, with 9 positions matching TRBD2. Germline V lookup: CDR1 MNHEY, CDR2 SMNVEV (reference sequence). The length of the CDR3 is 17 residues. V lost 3 bases, J lost 2 bases, and 7 bases stayed unmatched. For the CDR3, the DNA is TGTGCCAGCAGTTTCCAAGTTAGCGGGAGAAACACCGGGGAGCTGTTTTTT. Its translation: CASSFQVSGRNTGELFF.

J is TRBJ1-1 and V is TRBV19; unclear D gene. The germline V and J ends were trimmed by 3 bases and 1 base, with 6 bases remaining between them. The germline gives CDR1 LNHDA, CDR2 SQIVND (reference sequence). CDR3 length equals 13 residues. The CDR3 coding sequence is TGTGCCAGTAGTATGATAGGGAACACTGAAGCTTTCTTT. Amino acid sequence: CASSMIGNTEAFF.